These 24 T cell receptor beta chains came from one sample sequenced in a study of cytomegalovirus exposure and HLA in healthy donors (dated by TCRdb to about 2017). Receptor libraries were prepared by the immunoSEQ multiplex PCR assay. For the multiplex PCR, a mixture combining 60 forward primers for TCR Vbeta segments and 13 reverse primers for TCR Jbeta segments was used. Here the immuneACCESS table is served through TCRdb, limited to in-frame sequences with V and J called. Missing clones are a known gap in these copies; in checked studies unresolved V genes cover under half, and the rest lacks a known reason. The sample table holds around 190,000 clones, of which about four fifths were seen once. The top ten clonotypes cover roughly 3% of the sample. Sample: PBMCs. All receptors come from a female donor in good health and CMV-seronegative.

This clone has only a few counts. The rearrangement joins TRBV30 to TRBJ2-3; 11 bases match TRBD2. Germline V gives CDR1 GTSNPN, CDR2 SVGIG (reference sequence). CDR3 size: 15 residues. V dropped 4 bases and J dropped 5; count of bases not matched to a gene: 8. CDR3 nucleotides: TGTGCCTGGAATCCTAGCGGGGGGCCGATAGATACGCAGTATTTT. Translating gives CAWNPSGGPIDTQYF. Based on the CDR3 plus reference TRBV30 and TRBJ2-3, the full variable domain is SQTIHQWPATLVQPVGSPLSLECTVEGTSNPNLYWYRQAAGRGLQLLFYSVGIGQISSEVPQNLSASRPQDRQFILSSKKLLLSDSGFYLCAWNPSGGPIDTQYFGPGTRLTVL.

The V call is TRBV7-9, the J call TRBJ1-2; D call uncertain. In germline, CDR1 is SEHNR, CDR2 FQNEAQ (reference sequence). This CDR3 spans 13 amino acids. V was cut by 5 bases and J by 9 bases, with 16 bases left in between. The CDR3 DNA follows: TGTGCCAGCAGCCGAAGCCCCGGGGAGAGCTACACCTTC. This gives the protein CASSRSPGESYTF.

This rearrangement joins TRBV30 to TRBJ1-1; 7 bases line up with TRBD1. The germline CDR1 and CDR2 sequences are GTSNPN and SVGIG (reference sequence). V lost 1 base to trimming and J lost 0 bases; unmatched junction nucleotides: 2. The length of the CDR3 is 14 residues. This chain's CDR3 is CAWSEGTVNTEAFF. CDR3 nucleotide sequence: TGTGCCTGGAGTGAGGGGACAGTGAACACTGAAGCTTTCTTT.

The chain joins TRBV6-6 to TRBJ2-5; 7 nucleotides line up with TRBD2. Germline CDR1 is MNHNY and CDR2 is SVGAGI (reference sequence). This CDR3 comprises 16 residues. The ends lost 4 bases at V and 5 bases at J; junction bases unmatched: 13. The CDR3 nucleotides read TGTGCCAGCAGTTCATCTAGCGGCGGAGGAGGTGAGACCCAGTACTTC. Translation gives CASSSSSGGGGETQYF.

The chain carries TRBV7-3 and TRBJ1-2; 7 nucleotides align to TRBD1. From germline, CDR1 is SGHTA and CDR2 FQGTGA. V shed 5 bases and J 4 bases; nucleotides not matched to a gene: 10. This CDR3 contains 15 residues. The CDR3 sequence: CASSPPGQNGYGYTF. The CDR3 bases are TGTGCCAGCAGCCCACCGGGACAGAATGGCTATGGCTACACCTTC.

This sequence joins TRBV7-9 and TRBJ2-1, with 8 bases matching TRBD1. Germline CDR1 is SEHNR and CDR2 is FQNEAQ (reference sequence). This CDR3 spans 14 amino acids. V dropped 3 bases and J dropped 9; count of bases not matched to a gene: 7. The CDR3 loop is CASSFQQGQVEQFF. In DNA, the CDR3 is TGTGCCAGCAGCTTTCAACAGGGACAGGTTGAGCAGTTCTTC.

The V gene is TRBV6-1, the J gene TRBJ2-7; 11 bases fit TRBD2. Germline loops: CDR1 MNHNS, CDR2 SASEGT. V gave up 1 base and J gave up 0 bases; unmatched junction bases: 5. The CDR3 has 17 amino acids. CDR3 sequence reads: CASSEVLAGESSYEQYF. CDR3 sequence (DNA): TGTGCCAGCAGTGAAGTACTAGCGGGGGAGAGCTCCTACGAGCAGTACTTC.

V gene TRBV6-4 combines with J gene TRBJ2-1; 8 positions agree with TRBD2. This CDR3 is 15 amino acids long. CDR1 and CDR2 from the germline V gene are MRHNA and SNTAGT. With V trimmed by 3 bases and J by 0 bases, 1 base remained unmatched. The CDR3 sequence: CASSESGSSYNEQFF. The CDR3 DNA reads as TGTGCCAGCAGTGAAAGCGGGAGCTCCTACAATGAGCAGTTCTTC.

This rearrangement joins TRBV13 to TRBJ2-3; D is ambiguous. The germline gives CDR1 PRHDT, CDR2 FYEKMQ (reference sequence). The CDR3 has 15 residues. The ends were cut back, 3 bases at V and 1 base at J, with 11 bases in the middle. The CDR3 protein is CASSFRVLGTDTQYF. The DNA of the CDR3 is TGTGCCAGCAGCTTTCGGGTTTTAGGCACAGATACGCAGTATTTT.

V usage is TRBV7-3 and J usage is TRBJ2-5; D gene uncertain. Between the trimmed V and J ends, which lost 0 bases and 4 bases, there was a span of 15 bases. In germline, CDR1 is SGHTA, CDR2 FQGTGA. The CDR3 spans 16 residues. The CDR3 is CASSLTATDSRETQYF. CDR3 coding DNA: TGTGCCAGCAGCTTAACGGCAACAGATTCTCGAGAGACCCAGTACTTC.

The chain links TRBV30 to TRBJ2-5; TRBD2 matches at 14 bases. The CDR3 consists of 16 residues. From germline, CDR1 is GTSNPN and CDR2 SVGIG (reference sequence). The junction had 7 bases not matched to a gene; V was cut back by 3 bases and J by 4 bases. CDR3 sequence (DNA): TGTGCCTGGAGGGGGACTAGCGGGGGAGGGAGAGAGACCCAGTACTTC. Translated: CAWRGTSGGGRETQYF.

The chain is built from TRBV9 and TRBJ2-1; TRBD2 agrees at 15 bases. CDR3 length: 15 residues. With V trimmed by 0 bases and J by 15 bases, 7 bases remained unmatched. CDR1 SGDLS and CDR2 YYNGEE come from the germline V gene. CDR3 amino acids: CASSVGGLAGGVLFF. The CDR3 DNA is TGTGCCAGCAGCGTAGGGGGACTAGCGGGGGGCGTCCTGTTCTTC.

This clone was counted between two and nine times. The chain recombines TRBV27 with TRBJ1-5; 7 bases match TRBD1. The CDR3 covers 16 residues. J gave up 2 bases and V 6 bases, and 10 bases lay outside the gene matches. CDR1 and CDR2 from the germline V gene are MNHEY and SMNVEV (reference sequence). The CDR3 is CASRAETGDGNQPQHF. Written as DNA, the CDR3 is TGTGCCAGCAGGGCAGAAACAGGGGATGGCAATCAGCCCCAGCATTTT.

This chain connects TRBV7-9 to TRBJ1-1, with TRBD1 matching over 10 bases. Germline CDR1 and CDR2: SEHNR and FQNEAQ (reference sequence). Germline trimming cut 5 bases from V and 5 bases from J; bases unmatched to any gene: 5. This CDR3 comprises 14 residues. The CDR3 coding sequence is TGTGCCAGCAGCCGTGACAGGGGGCAAACTGAAGCTTTCTTT. This codes for CASSRDRGQTEAFF.

The chain carries TRBV27 and TRBJ1-1; D unclear. This CDR3 comprises 13 residues. V was clipped by 6 bases and J by 5 bases, with 13 bases between them. The germline gives CDR1 MNHEY, CDR2 SMNVEV (reference sequence). CDR3 protein: CASSRRGETEAFF. DNA of the CDR3: TGTGCCAGCAGCCGCCGCGGTGAGACTGAAGCTTTCTTT.

V is TRBV6-1 and J is TRBJ1-2, with D possibly TRBD1 on 5 matching bases. Germline CDR1 and CDR2: MNHNS and SASEGT. The V gene lost 6 bases and the J gene lost 2 bases, with 10 bases spanning the gap. There are 13 residues in the CDR3. The CDR3 DNA is TGTGCCAGCAGGCAGGGCCCGAACTATGGCTACACCTTC. It yields the protein CASRQGPNYGYTF.

CDR3 sequence: CASSLMSGEQYF. The CDR3 DNA is TGTGCCAGCAGCTTAATGAGTGGCGAGCAGTACTTC. The gene calls are TRBV7-9 and TRBJ2-7; D is undetermined. The germline V gene encodes CDR1 SEHNR and CDR2 FQNEAQ (reference sequence). V lost 2 bases to trimming and J lost 6 bases, with 8 bases between them. The CDR3 totals 12 residues.

The V gene is TRBV7-9, the J gene TRBJ1-1; D is perhaps TRBD1 (5 bases). Looked up from germline, CDR1 is SEHNR and CDR2 is FQNEAQ (reference sequence). Trimming pared 1 base from V and 6 bases from J, leaving 9 bases between. This CDR3 is 13 amino acids long. The CDR3: CASSLEGGAEAFF. The CDR3 DNA reads TGTGCCAGCAGCTTAGAGGGAGGGGCTGAAGCTTTCTTT.

The chain employs TRBV28 and TRBJ1-2; 12 bases line up with TRBD1. V was clipped by 6 bases and J by 2 bases; unmatched bases: 4. The CDR3 length is 15 residues. Germline CDR1 and CDR2: MDHEN and SYDVKM. CDR3 region: CASRGTGGENYGYTF. The CDR3 nucleotides are TGTGCCAGCAGGGGGACAGGGGGCGAAAACTATGGCTACACCTTC.

V and J are TRBV9 and TRBJ1-2; 8 nucleotides align to TRBD1. Germline V gene data show CDR1 as SGDLS and CDR2 as YYNGEE. V lost 2 bases to trimming and J lost 6 bases; unmatched junction nucleotides: 15. This CDR3 is built from 17 residues. CDR3 DNA: TGTGCCAGCAGCGTGGCGACAGGGGCCTATAAACTACATGGCTACACCTTC. It encodes CASSVATGAYKLHGYTF. Together with reference TRBV9 and TRBJ1-2, the CDR3 gives the full variable domain: DSGVTQTPKHLITATGQRVTLRCSPRSGDLSVYWYQQSLDQGLQFLIQYYNGEERAKGNILERFSAQQFPDLHSELNLSSLELGDSALYFCASSVATGAYKLHGYTFGSGTRLTVV.

This chain connects TRBV6-6 to TRBJ2-1; the D gene is possibly TRBD1 (5 bases). From germline, CDR1 is MNHNY and CDR2 SVGAGI (reference sequence). V dropped 2 bases and J dropped 2 bases, with 10 bases sitting between them. This CDR3 has 15 residues. Written as DNA, the CDR3 is TGTGCCAGCAGTTACAAGGGGCCTACCTACAATGAGCAGTTCTTC. Its protein product is CASSYKGPTYNEQFF.

The CDR3 DNA follows: TGTGCCAGCAGCCCTTTAGGGGGGGCTGGGGAGCAGTACTTC. Translating gives CASSPLGGAGEQYF. The V call is TRBV5-6, the J call TRBJ2-7; D may be TRBD2 (7 bases). Germline V gene data show CDR1 as SGHDT and CDR2 as YYEEEE. The V gene lost 4 bases and the J gene lost 7 bases, with 18 bases spanning the gap. This CDR3 comprises 14 residues.

This chain uses TRBV7-8 with TRBJ2-7; a possible D gene is TRBD2 (6 bases). V lost 5 bases and J 6 bases, leaving 23 bases between the germline ends. Germline-derived CDR1 and CDR2 are SGHVS and FQNEAQ. The CDR3 covers 16 residues. Written as DNA, the CDR3 is TGTGCCAGCAGCGGGGTAGGGTATGGGGGGAACTCCGAGCAGTACTTC. It yields the protein CASSGVGYGGNSEQYF.

The V call is TRBV2, the J call TRBJ1-1; D is perhaps TRBD1 (6 bases). Germline V gene sequence: CDR1 SNHLY, CDR2 FYNNEI. V lost 6 bases and J 7 bases, leaving 9 bases between the germline ends. The CDR3 length is 11 residues. In nucleotides, the CDR3 is TGTGCCAGCAGCGGACAGCTTGAAGCTTTCTTT. Amino acids: CASSGQLEAFF.